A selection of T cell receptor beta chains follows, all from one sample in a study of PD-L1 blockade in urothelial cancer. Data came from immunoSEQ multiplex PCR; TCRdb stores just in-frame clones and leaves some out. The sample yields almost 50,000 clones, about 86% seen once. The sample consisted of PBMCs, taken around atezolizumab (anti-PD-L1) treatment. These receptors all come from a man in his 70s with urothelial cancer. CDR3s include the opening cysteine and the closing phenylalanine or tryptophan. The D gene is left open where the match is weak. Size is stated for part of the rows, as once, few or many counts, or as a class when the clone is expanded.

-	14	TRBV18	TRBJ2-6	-	CASRRGSGANVLTF	TGTGCCAGTCGAAGGGGCTCTGGGGCCAACGTCCTGACTTTC
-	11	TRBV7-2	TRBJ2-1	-	CASSPQNEQFF	TGTGCCAGCAGCCCCCAAAATGAGCAGTTCTTC
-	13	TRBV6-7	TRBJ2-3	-	CASSYESGDTQYF	TGTGCCAGCAGTTACGAGTCTGGAGATACGCAGTATTTT
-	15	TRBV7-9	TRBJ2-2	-	CASSPQGTSTGELFF	TGTGCCAGCAGCCCCCAGGGGACCAGCACCGGGGAGCTGTTTTTT
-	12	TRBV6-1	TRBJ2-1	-	CASRARDNEQFF	TGTGCCAGCAGGGCCCGGGACAATGAGCAGTTCTTC
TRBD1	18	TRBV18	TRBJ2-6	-	CASSPQGQGISGANVLTF	TGTGCCAGCTCACCTCAGGGACAGGGTATCTCTGGGGCCAACGTCCTGACTTTC
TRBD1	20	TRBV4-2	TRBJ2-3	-	CASSQDIIVRGTGSTDTQYF	TGTGCCAGCAGCCAAGATATCATTGTACGAGGGACAGGGAGCACAGATACGCAGTATTTT
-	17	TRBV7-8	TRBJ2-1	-	CASSFLTRTSSYNEQFF	TGTGCCAGCAGCTTCTTGACTCGCACGAGCTCCTACAATGAGCAGTTCTTC
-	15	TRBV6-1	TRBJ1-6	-	CASSEVGAVGSPLHF	TGTGCCAGCAGTGAAGTGGGGGCTGTAGGCTCACCCCTCCACTTT
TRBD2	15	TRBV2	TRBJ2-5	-	CASSSERGAGETQYF	TGTGCCAGCAGTTCGGAGCGGGGGGCGGGGGAGACCCAGTACTTC
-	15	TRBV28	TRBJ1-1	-	CASSLLGIMNTEAFF	TGTGCCAGCAGTTTACTGGGCATTATGAACACTGAAGCTTTCTTT
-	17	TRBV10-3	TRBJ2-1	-	CAISRLSGVNTYNEQFF	TGTGCCATCAGCAGGTTGTCGGGAGTTAATACCTACAATGAGCAGTTCTTC
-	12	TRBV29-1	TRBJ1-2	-	CSVVPGSRGYTF	TGCAGCGTTGTACCGGGGTCTCGGGGCTACACCTTC
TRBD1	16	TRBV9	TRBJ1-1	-	CASSVGGGTGDTEAFF	TGTGCCAGCAGCGTAGGTGGGGGGACAGGCGACACTGAAGCTTTCTTT
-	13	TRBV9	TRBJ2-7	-	CASSPGQFQEQYF	TGTGCCAGCAGCCCCGGACAGTTTCAAGAGCAGTACTTC
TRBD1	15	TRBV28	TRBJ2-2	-	CASRPGTGYTGELFF	TGTGCCAGCAGACCCGGGACAGGGTATACCGGGGAGCTGTTTTTT
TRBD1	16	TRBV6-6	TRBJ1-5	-	CASSYIWTGGNQPQHF	TGTGCCAGCAGTTACATCTGGACAGGGGGGAATCAGCCCCAGCATTTT
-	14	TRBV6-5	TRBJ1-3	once	CASSTGFSGNTIYF	TGTGCCAGTTCAACCGGGTTCTCTGGAAACACCATATATTTT
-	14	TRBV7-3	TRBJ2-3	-	CASSQSGATDTQYF	TGTGCCAGCAGCCAGTCTGGGGCCACAGATACGCAGTATTTT
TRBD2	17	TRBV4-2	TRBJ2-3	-	CASSLTGSGGGTDTQYF	TGTGCCAGCAGCCTCACCGGCAGCGGGGGCGGCACAGATACGCAGTATTTT
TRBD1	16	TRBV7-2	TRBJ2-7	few	CASSRVRGTVIDEQYF	TGTGCCAGCAGCCGCGTAAGGGGGACAGTAATCGACGAGCAGTACTTC
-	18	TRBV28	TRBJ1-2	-	CASSSGYWEGRTNYGYTF	TGTGCCAGCAGTTCCGGATATTGGGAAGGGAGGACTAACTATGGCTACACCTTC
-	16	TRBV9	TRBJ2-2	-	CASSPSTDANTGELFF	TGTGCCAGCAGCCCCTCGACTGACGCGAACACCGGGGAGCTGTTTTTT
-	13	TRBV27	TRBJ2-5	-	CASRSGNQETQYF	TGTGCCAGCAGGTCCGGTAACCAAGAGACCCAGTACTTC
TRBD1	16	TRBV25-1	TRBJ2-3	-	CASSDYRGTGTDTQYF	TGTGCCAGCAGTGATTACAGGGGTACTGGCACAGATACGCAGTATTTT
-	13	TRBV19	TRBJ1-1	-	CASSARGEREAFF	TGTGCCAGTAGTGCCCGGGGGGAGCGAGAAGCTTTCTTT
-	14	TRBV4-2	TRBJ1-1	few	CASSQGGGRTEAFF	TGTGCCAGCAGCCAGGGTGGAGGCCGCACTGAAGCTTTCTTT
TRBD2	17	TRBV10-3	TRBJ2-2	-	CAISSGGSLTNTGELFF	TGTGCCATCAGTAGTGGCGGGAGCCTGACGAACACCGGGGAGCTGTTTTTT
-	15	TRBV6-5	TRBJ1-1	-	CASLSLQGTNTEAFF	TGTGCCAGCCTTAGCCTACAGGGAACCAACACTGAAGCTTTCTTT
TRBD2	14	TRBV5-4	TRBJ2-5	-	CASSPRGGKETQYF	TGTGCCAGCAGCCCGCGGGGGGGGAAGGAGACCCAGTACTTC
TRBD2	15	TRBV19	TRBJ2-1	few	CASSDLAGFDNEQFF	TGTGCCAGTAGTGACTTAGCGGGGTTCGACAATGAGCAGTTCTTC
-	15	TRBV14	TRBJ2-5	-	CASSHHWEFGETQYF	TGTGCCAGCAGCCATCACTGGGAGTTCGGAGAGACCCAGTACTTC
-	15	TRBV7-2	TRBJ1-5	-	CASSLTDRTNQPQHF	TGTGCCAGCAGCCTCACTGACAGGACAAATCAGCCCCAGCATTTT
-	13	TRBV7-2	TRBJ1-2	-	CASSLDRDGRYTF	TGTGCCAGCAGCTTAGACAGGGATGGAAGATACACCTTC
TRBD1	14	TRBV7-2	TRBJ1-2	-	CASSQQGGLYGYTF	TGTGCCAGCAGCCAACAGGGGGGGCTCTATGGCTACACCTTC
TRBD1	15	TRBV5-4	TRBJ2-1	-	CASSLKGAKYNEQFF	TGTGCCAGCAGCTTAAAGGGGGCGAAGTACAATGAGCAGTTCTTC
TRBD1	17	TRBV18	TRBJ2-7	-	CASSPAISGQGAGEQYF	TGTGCCAGCTCACCAGCCATCTCGGGACAGGGGGCCGGCGAGCAGTACTTC
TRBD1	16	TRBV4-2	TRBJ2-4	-	CASSQGQVLAKNIQYF	TGTGCCAGCAGCCAGGGACAGGTCCTAGCCAAAAACATTCAGTACTTC
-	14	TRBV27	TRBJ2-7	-	CASRYGGWDHEQYF	TGTGCCAGCAGGTATGGAGGGTGGGACCACGAGCAGTACTTC
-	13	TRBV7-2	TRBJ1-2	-	CASSLQGALGYTF	TGTGCCAGCAGCTTACAAGGAGCCTTGGGCTACACCTTC
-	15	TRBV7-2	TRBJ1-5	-	CASSVDGSSNQPQHF	TGTGCCAGCAGCGTTGACGGGTCGAGCAATCAGCCCCAGCATTTT
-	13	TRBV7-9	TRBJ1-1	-	CASRERAGTEAFF	TGTGCCAGCAGAGAACGAGCGGGGACTGAAGCTTTCTTT